The 7 T cell receptor beta chains below all came from one sample that was sequenced in a study of response to subunit inactivated influenza vaccine. TCRdb ran MiXCR on the RT-PCR reads and lists one entry per CDR3 protein. The sample contains hundreds of thousands of distinct CDR3 sequences, under 9% of which appear only once. Sequenced material: PBMCs from blood, taken around 25 months after vaccination. The receptors originated from a man aged 45-69 years who received an inactivated influenza vaccine.

This chain links TRBV12-3 or TRBV12-4 with TRBJ2-1, with 9 nucleotides matching TRBD2. V trimming: 0 bases; J trimming: 6 bases; junction bases outside the gene matches: 9. The CDR3 is 17 residues long. CDR3 bases: TGTGCCAGCAGTTTAGCGCTCGGGCGGGGGGGCTTCAATGAGCAGTTCTTC. This encodes CASSLALGRGGFNEQFF.

The rearrangement joins TRBV20-1 to TRBJ2-7; TRBD1 matches 7 bases. Germline V gene data show CDR1 as DFQATT and CDR2 as SNEGSKA (reference sequence). CDR3 size: 14 residues. V was clipped by 6 bases and J by 4 bases; unmatched bases: 12. CDR3: CSAYDRDSLYEQYF. The CDR3 coding sequence is TGCAGTGCGTACGATCGGGACAGCCTGTACGAGCAGTACTTC.

CDR3 in amino acids: CASSQGSQGDGYTF. CDR3 DNA sequence: TGCGCCAGCAGCCAAGGGAGCCAGGGCGATGGCTACACCTTC. The chain is built from TRBV4-1 and TRBJ1-2; weak D call: TRBD1 (5 bases). V gave up 1 base and J gave up 6 bases, with 12 bases separating them. Germline loops: CDR1 MGHRA, CDR2 YSYEKL. The CDR3 contains 14 residues.

A note on this clonotype: Relative to the germline gene, one junction end is altered; a read error may explain this. The chain carries TRBV12-3 or TRBV12-4 and TRBJ2-5; D perhaps matches TRBD1 (5 bases). This CDR3 is 13 amino acids long. The CDR3 bases are TGTGCCAGCAGTTTGGGGCAGCAAGAGACCCGGTACTTC. It is translated as CASSLGQQETRYF.

This clonotype was seen only a few times. This chain connects TRBV28 to TRBJ2-5; 9 nucleotides line up with TRBD1. This CDR3 has 17 amino acids. Germline CDR1 reads MDHEN; CDR2 reads SYDVKM. The trim removed 4 bases at V and 2 bases at J, leaving 11 bases unmatched. In DNA form, the CDR3 reads TGTGCCAGCAGTTCCTTCTTCGGACAGGGGCTACAAGAGACCCAGTACTTC. This gives the protein CASSSFFGQGLQETQYF.

This clonotype turned up a few times. The chain uses TRBV10-3 and TRBJ2-3; the D call may be TRBD1 or TRBD2 (5 bases each). V gave up 2 bases and J gave up 5 bases, with 14 bases separating them. The CDR3 length is 15 residues. The germline V gene encodes CDR1 ENHRY and CDR2 SYGVKD. CDR3 sequence reads: CAISEGTTAVDTQYF. In DNA form, the CDR3 reads TGTGCCATCAGTGAGGGGACGACAGCCGTAGATACGCAGTATTTT.

This clonotype was seen only a few times. The chain couples TRBV3-1 to TRBJ2-7; the match to TRBD2 covers 9 bases. The CDR3 length is 19 residues. Germline CDR1 is LGHDT and CDR2 is YNNKEL (reference sequence). Trimming cost V 3 bases and J 5 bases; bases outside gene matches: 20. CDR3 loop: CASSHRTRKGSGSLHEQYF. CDR3 bases: TGTGCCAGCAGCCATAGGACACGGAAAGGTAGCGGGAGCCTACACGAGCAGTACTTC.